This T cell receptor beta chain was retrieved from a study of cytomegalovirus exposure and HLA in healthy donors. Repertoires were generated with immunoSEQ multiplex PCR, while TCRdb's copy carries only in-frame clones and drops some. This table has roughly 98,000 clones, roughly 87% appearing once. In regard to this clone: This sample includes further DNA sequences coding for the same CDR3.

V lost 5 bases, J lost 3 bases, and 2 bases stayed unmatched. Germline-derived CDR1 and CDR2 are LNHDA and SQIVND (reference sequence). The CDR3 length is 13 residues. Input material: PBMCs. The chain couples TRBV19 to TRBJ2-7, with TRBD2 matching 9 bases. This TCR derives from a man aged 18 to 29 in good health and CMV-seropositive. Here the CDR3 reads CASSAGGNYEQYF. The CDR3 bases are TGTGCCAGTAGTGCGGGAGGGAACTACGAGCAGTACTTC.